The clone carrying this TCR beta chain came up many times. The sample belongs to a study of T cell repertoires in cytomegalovirus infection. In TCRdb, the reads were re-called with MiXCR into one record per CDR3 protein. Found here are about 130,000 distinct CDR3 sequences, 8.8% of them singletons; the top ten hold 9.5% to 13%. The germline CDR1 and CDR2 sequences are SGHRS and YFSETQ. The CDR3 spans 15 residues. The J segment lost 2 bases and the V segment lost 2 bases, leaving 7 bases of the junction unmatched. The V call is TRBV5-1, the J call TRBJ2-7, with 7 bases aligning to TRBD2. The sequenced sample consisted of PBMCs. The source is a human donor in good health (CMV status not recorded). Some clones in this sample may be carry-over from other donors' samples. CDR3 DNA sequence: TGCGCCAGCAGCTTCGGAAGCGGGATCACCTACGAGCAGTACTTC. Translating it yields CASSFGSGITYEQYF. The entire variable domain, with the rest obtained from reference TRBV5-1 and TRBJ2-7, is as follows: KAGVTQTPRYLIKTRGQQVTLSCSPISGHRSVSWYQQTPGQGLQFLFEYFSETQRNKGNFPGRFSGRQFSNSRSEMNVSTLELGDSALYLCASSFGSGITYEQYFGPGTRLTVT.